This T cell receptor beta chain is drawn from a study of cytomegalovirus exposure and HLA in healthy donors. General study results and limits: With further analysis later on, most CMV-associated TCR beta chains appeared HLA-restricted.

Nominally healthy donors were sampled, though unrecorded immune exposures were likely. Germline V gene sequence: CDR1 MNHEY, CDR2 SVGAGI. Trimming stripped 6 bases from V and 3 bases from J, with 11 bases between. The CDR3 runs 13 residues. Worth noting for this clone: Its antigen is currently unknown.

Both 60 Vbeta primers and 13 Jbeta primers went into the PCR. Clones were read by immunoSEQ multiplex PCR, and TCRdb kept only the in-frame ones, dropping some. Of approximately 160,000 clones listed, approximately 80% are singletons. This TCR derives from a woman aged 35 to 49 in good health and CMV-seropositive. This chain uses TRBV6-5 with TRBJ1-2; D is perhaps TRBD1 (6 bases). Sequencing used PBMCs. The CDR3 DNA reads as TGTGCCAGCAGCAGGACAGCAGACTATGGCTACACCTTC. It yields the protein CASSRTADYGYTF.